This is a list of T cell receptor beta chains from one sample in a study of identical twins. Via MiXCR, TCRdb re-called the 5' RACE reads, giving one row per CDR3 protein. Here the sample spans fewer than 250,000 distinct CDR3 sequences, approximately 16% being singletons. The same sample was also used in a study of T cells expressing NK-cell markers.

Sequenced sample: CD8+ T cells sorted from blood. The receptor source for this set is a woman aged 18 to 35 in good health. The CDR3 runs from the conserved cysteine through the conserved F or W. A D gene is named only where the DNA matches it firmly. A clone size is listed for some rows: how often the clone was seen (once, few, many), or a class if it is expanded.

v_call	clone_size	j_call	d_call	cdr3_nt	cdr3_aa
TRBV29-1	-	TRBJ2-1	-	TGCAGCGTTGAGGGTCACTCGAGGGGCAATGAGCAGTTCTTC	CSVEGHSRGNEQFF
TRBV14	-	TRBJ2-7	TRBD1	TGTGCCAGCAGCCAAGATCTGTTGGGACAGATACCGAGGGAGCAGTACTTC	CASSQDLLGQIPREQYF
TRBV6-5	few	TRBJ2-1	TRBD2	TGTGCCAGCAGTTACAGAGCGGGAGGTCGAAATGAGCAGTTCTTC	CASSYRAGGRNEQFF
TRBV9	-	TRBJ2-5	TRBD2	TGTGCCAGCAGCGTACCGGGTCTAGAGGTTAGCGGGACGCTCCAAGAGACCCAGTACTTC	CASSVPGLEVSGTLQETQYF
TRBV12-3/TRBV12-4	-	TRBJ2-2	-	TGTGCCAGCAAACAGGGGAACACCGGGGAGCTGTTTTTT	CASKQGNTGELFF
TRBV29-1	-	TRBJ2-5	-	TGCAGCGTTGAAGATCGCGGTTTAGGGGGGGAGACCCAGTACTTC	CSVEDRGLGGETQYF
TRBV10-2	few	TRBJ2-5	TRBD2	TGCGCCAGCAACCCCGGACTAGAAGAGACCCAGTACTTC	CASNPGLEETQYF
TRBV11-2	-	TRBJ2-5	TRBD1	TGTGCCAGCAGCTTAGATGGGACAGCACAAGAGACCCAGTACTTC	CASSLDGTAQETQYF
TRBV7-9	-	TRBJ2-1	TRBD1	TGTGCCAGCAGCCCCCTGACGACAGGGTTCTCCTACAATGAGCAGTTCTTC	CASSPLTTGFSYNEQFF
TRBV12-3/TRBV12-4	few	TRBJ2-1	TRBD2	TGTGCCAGCAGGGGGGAGCGGGGTGAGCAGTTCTTC	CASRGERGEQFF
TRBV15	once	TRBJ2-7	-	TGTGCCACCAGCAGAGATCGGCAGGACTCCTACGAGCAGTACTTC	CATSRDRQDSYEQYF
TRBV6-2/TRBV6-3	few	TRBJ2-7	TRBD1	TGTGCCAGCAGTTACTCATTCTCGGGACAGAGTAAAGACGAGCAGTACTTC	CASSYSFSGQSKDEQYF
TRBV20-1	few	TRBJ2-1	-	TGCAGTGCTAGAGATTTCTCCGGCCACTCCAACAATGAGCAGTTCTTC	CSARDFSGHSNNEQFF
TRBV6-1	few	TRBJ2-5	TRBD2	TGTGCCAGCATGAACTATGGCGGGGGATATTCGTACCAAGAGACCCAGTACTTC	CASMNYGGGYSYQETQYF
TRBV29-1	-	TRBJ2-3	TRBD2	TGCAGCCCCAGGGTGGTGGCTAGCGGGGGCACAGATACGCAGTATTTT	CSPRVVASGGTDTQYF
TRBV20-1	few	TRBJ2-7	-	TGCAGTGCAGGGCCGAGCCCCGGGGAGCAGTACTTC	CSAGPSPGEQYF
TRBV11-2	-	TRBJ2-3	TRBD2	TGTGCCAGCAGCCGTAGCGGGAGGACCACAGATACGCAGTATTTT	CASSRSGRTTDTQYF
TRBV20-1	-	TRBJ1-3	-	TGCAGTGCTAGAGATGGATCGAGCTCTGGAAACACCATATATTTT	CSARDGSSSGNTIYF
TRBV9	few	TRBJ2-1	-	TGTGCCAGCAGCGCCCCACAGAGTTCGCATGAGCAGTTCTTC	CASSAPQSSHEQFF
TRBV7-6	few	TRBJ2-5	-	TGTGCCAGCAGCCCCGAATATCGGGAGACCCAGTACTTC	CASSPEYRETQYF
TRBV9	few	TRBJ2-1	TRBD2	TGTGCCAGCAGCGTAGTTGCGGGGGGCGGGTACAATGAGCAGTTCTTC	CASSVVAGGGYNEQFF
TRBV4-3	few	TRBJ1-3	-	TGCGCCAGCAGCCAAGTCTGGGGAAACACCATATATTTT	CASSQVWGNTIYF
TRBV5-1	few	TRBJ2-7	-	TGCGCCAGCAGCTTGGTAATCAACCAGAACTACGAGCAGTACTTC	CASSLVINQNYEQYF
TRBV27	many	TRBJ1-1	-	TGTGCCAGCAGTCGAACAGGGCCGAACACTGAAGCTTTCTTT	CASSRTGPNTEAFF
TRBV30	few	TRBJ2-1	TRBD2	TGTGCCTGGAATCTAGCGGACAATGAGCAGTTCTTC	CAWNLADNEQFF
TRBV9	-	TRBJ2-1	-	TGTGCCAGCAGCGTAGGGGACAATTACAATGAGCAGTTCTTC	CASSVGDNYNEQFF
TRBV7-9	many	TRBJ2-7	-	TGTGCCAGCAGCTTGGCGGGCACCTACGAGCAGTACTTC	CASSLAGTYEQYF
TRBV19	few	TRBJ1-1	-	TGTGCCAGTAGCCCTTGGGCCAGGGGAGCAACGACTGAAGCTTTCTTT	CASSPWARGATTEAFF
TRBV27	few	TRBJ2-2	-	TGTGCCAGCAGTTTACAACGGACCACCGGGGAGCTGTTTTTT	CASSLQRTTGELFF
TRBV11-2	many	TRBJ1-3	-	TGTGCCAGCAGCCACTTTCTTGGACGGGGAAACTCTGGAAACACCATATATTTT	CASSHFLGRGNSGNTIYF
TRBV5-6	-	TRBJ2-7	-	TGTGCCAGCAGAGGGCTCCCAAACTACGAGCAGTACTTC	CASRGLPNYEQYF
TRBV27	few	TRBJ1-1	-	TGTGCCAGCAGTTTCGGGGTTAACGCTGAAGCTTTCTTT	CASSFGVNAEAFF
TRBV20-1	-	TRBJ2-7	TRBD2	TGCAGTGCTAGAGGTGGCGGGAGCCTCTACGAGCAGTACTTC	CSARGGGSLYEQYF
TRBV4-1	many	TRBJ2-3	TRBD2	TGCGCCAGCAGCCAGGAACCTAGACTAGCGGGGACAGATACGCAGTATTTT	CASSQEPRLAGTDTQYF
TRBV10-3	-	TRBJ2-7	-	TGTGCCATCCAAGGGAGCTCCTACGAGCAGTACTTC	CAIQGSSYEQYF
TRBV30	few	TRBJ2-3	-	TGTGCCTGGAGGTTGACCTGGCCAGATACGCAGTATTTT	CAWRLTWPDTQYF
TRBV7-9	few	TRBJ2-5	TRBD2	TGTGCCAGCAGCCCTCCCAGGACTAGTCCCCAAGAGACCCAGTACTTC	CASSPPRTSPQETQYF
TRBV10-3	many	TRBJ2-7	TRBD2	TGTGCCATCAATGCCGGGACTAGCGGGAGGCTATCCTACGAGCAGTACTTC	CAINAGTSGRLSYEQYF
TRBV12-3/TRBV12-4	-	TRBJ2-7	-	TGTGCCAGCAGTTTATTCAAGGGAACCGAGCAGTACTTC	CASSLFKGTEQYF
TRBV5-6	many	TRBJ2-1	-	TGTGCCAGCAGCTTAAATCTAGGATCCAATGAGCAGTTCTTC	CASSLNLGSNEQFF
TRBV9	once	TRBJ2-3	TRBD2	TGTGCCAGTGACCAGCGGGGGGCCAGCACAGATACGCAGTATTTT	CASDQRGASTDTQYF
TRBV27	few	TRBJ1-4	-	TGTGCCAGCAGTCCAGGCAGGGCAGAAGAAAAACTGTTTTTT	CASSPGRAEEKLFF
TRBV15	-	TRBJ2-3	-	TGTGCCACCACCGGGAGTTTGACAGATACGCAGTATTTT	CATTGSLTDTQYF
TRBV11-2	once	TRBJ2-1	TRBD2	TGTGCCAGCAGCTTAGTTTGGCGGGAGCGTACGCATGAGCAGTTCTTC	CASSLVWRERTHEQFF
TRBV3-1	few	TRBJ2-5	-	TGTGCCAGCAGCCAAGAAGGTTGGGGAGGAGAGACCCAGTACTTC	CASSQEGWGGETQYF
TRBV21-1	few	TRBJ2-2	-	TGTGCCAGCAGCAAAAATGGGGGGGCGGAAGCCGGGGAGCTGTTTTTT	CASSKNGGAEAGELFF
TRBV5-1	-	TRBJ2-7	TRBD1	TGCGCCAGCAGCTCCTACCTCGGGACAGCCTCCTACGAGCAGTACTTC	CASSSYLGTASYEQYF
TRBV7-9	few	TRBJ1-1	-	TGTGCCAGCAGCTTAGAACAGGGAAGGAAGGAAGCTTTCTTT	CASSLEQGRKEAFF
TRBV7-9	-	TRBJ1-1	-	TGTGCCAGCAGCTCCGGTAGGGAGGGGCGCCGAGCTTTCTTT	CASSSGREGRRAFF
TRBV9	-	TRBJ1-1	-	TGTGCCAGCAGCGGAACAAAGAACACTGAAGCTTTCTTT	CASSGTKNTEAFF
TRBV15	-	TRBJ2-1	-	TGTGCCACCAGCAGAGAAATCGGGGGAACCTACAATGAGCAGTTCTTC	CATSREIGGTYNEQFF
TRBV15	-	TRBJ2-7	TRBD2	TGTGCCACCAGTATAGCGGGAGGGCCACCCGAGCAGTACTTC	CATSIAGGPPEQYF
TRBV4-3	few	TRBJ2-7	-	TGCGCCAGCAGCCAGATTACCTCGTGGGACTGGAGGGAGCAGTACTTC	CASSQITSWDWREQYF
TRBV14	few	TRBJ1-1	TRBD1	TGTGCCAGCAGCCTAACAGGGGCGGCCACTGAAGCTTTCTTT	CASSLTGAATEAFF
TRBV29-1	few	TRBJ2-7	TRBD1	TGCAGCGTAGCTACAGGGGGCTACGAGCAGTACTTC	CSVATGGYEQYF